This TCR beta chain was profiled in a study of cytomegalovirus exposure and HLA in healthy donors. On this clone itself: Its antigen remains unidentified.

Per the germline V gene, CDR1 is LNHDA and CDR2 is SQIVND (reference sequence). This CDR3 region has 14 residues. The V gene lost 3 bases and the J gene lost 0 bases, with 9 bases spanning the gap. Libraries were prepared by immunoSEQ multiplex PCR; TCRdb keeps only in-frame clonotypes and omits some of them. Of 250,000 or so clones listed, approximately 90% were seen once; the top ten hold less than 3%. Broader study findings: Across donors, most TCRs were seen rarely, yet some public ones were widespread. Confirmation in vitro established that a few CMV-associated chains were specific for CMV antigens. Cytomegalovirus-associated TCR beta chains were listed, numbering around 150. High sensitivity and specificity were reportedly achieved when the classifier diagnosed cytomegalovirus status.

The sequenced sample consisted of PBMCs. The rearrangement joins TRBV19 to TRBJ2-7, with a tentative D call TRBD1 (6 bases). This TCR derives from a man aged 18 to 35 in good health and CMV-seronegative. The CDR3 is CASSIQGSSYEQYF. The CDR3 region has the DNA TGTGCCAGTAGTATTCAGGGGAGCTCCTACGAGCAGTACTTC.